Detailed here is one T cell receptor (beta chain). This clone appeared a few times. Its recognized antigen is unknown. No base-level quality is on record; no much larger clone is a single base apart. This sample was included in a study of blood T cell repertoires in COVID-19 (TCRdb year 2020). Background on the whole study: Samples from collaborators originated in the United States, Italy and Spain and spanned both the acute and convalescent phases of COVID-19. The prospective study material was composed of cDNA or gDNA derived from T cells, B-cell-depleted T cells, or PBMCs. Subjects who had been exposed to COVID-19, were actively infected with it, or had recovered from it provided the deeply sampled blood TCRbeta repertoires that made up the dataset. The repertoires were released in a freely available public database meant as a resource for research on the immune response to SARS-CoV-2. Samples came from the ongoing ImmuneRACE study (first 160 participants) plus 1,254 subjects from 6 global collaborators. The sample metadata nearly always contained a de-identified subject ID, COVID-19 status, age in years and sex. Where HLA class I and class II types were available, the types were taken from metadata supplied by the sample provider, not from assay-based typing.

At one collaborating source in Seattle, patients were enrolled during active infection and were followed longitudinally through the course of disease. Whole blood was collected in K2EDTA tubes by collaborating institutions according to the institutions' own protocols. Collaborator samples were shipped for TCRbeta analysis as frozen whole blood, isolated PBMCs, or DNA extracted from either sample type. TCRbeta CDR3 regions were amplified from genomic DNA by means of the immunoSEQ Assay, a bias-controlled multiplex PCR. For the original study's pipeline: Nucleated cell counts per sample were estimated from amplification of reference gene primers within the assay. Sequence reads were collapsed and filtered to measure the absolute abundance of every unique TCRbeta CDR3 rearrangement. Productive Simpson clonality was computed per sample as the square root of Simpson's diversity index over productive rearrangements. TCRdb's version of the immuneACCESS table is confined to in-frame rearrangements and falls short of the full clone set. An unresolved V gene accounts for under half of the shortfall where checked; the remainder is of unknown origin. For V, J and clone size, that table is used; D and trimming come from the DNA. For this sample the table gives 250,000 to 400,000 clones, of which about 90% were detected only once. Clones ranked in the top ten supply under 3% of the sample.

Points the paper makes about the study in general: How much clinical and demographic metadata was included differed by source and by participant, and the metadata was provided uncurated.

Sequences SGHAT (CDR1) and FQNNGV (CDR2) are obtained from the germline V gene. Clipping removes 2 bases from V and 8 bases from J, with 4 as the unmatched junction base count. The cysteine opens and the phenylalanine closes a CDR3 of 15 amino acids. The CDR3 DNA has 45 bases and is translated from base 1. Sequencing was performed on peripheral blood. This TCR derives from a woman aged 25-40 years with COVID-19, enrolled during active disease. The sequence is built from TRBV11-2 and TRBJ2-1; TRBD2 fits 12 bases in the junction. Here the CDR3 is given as CASSLLAGGVDEQFF. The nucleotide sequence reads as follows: TGTGCCAGCAGCTTACTAGCGGGAGGGGTGGATGAGCAGTTCTTC.